This T cell receptor beta chain was identified during a study of T cell changes during pregnancy in multiple sclerosis. Here immunoSEQ multiplex PCR was the method, and the copy in TCRdb shows in-frame clones only, minus some. The table lists 50,000 to 60,000 clones, 80% to 90% of them singletons. This clone was seen a single time. With V trimmed by 6 bases and J by 6 bases, 12 bases remained unmatched. The CDR3 totals 15 residues. Per the germline V gene, CDR1 is ENHRY and CDR2 is SYGVKD. The clonotype comes from a female donor with multiple sclerosis, enrolled in a pregnancy study. The source material was CD4+ T cells from peripheral blood mononuclear cells, sampled in the third trimester of pregnancy. This chain joins TRBV10-3 and TRBJ1-2; 8 positions match TRBD1. The DNA for the CDR3 is TGTGCCATCAGGGGAGACTTAGACAGGGGAGATGGCTACACCTTC. Protein product: CAIRGDLDRGDGYTF.